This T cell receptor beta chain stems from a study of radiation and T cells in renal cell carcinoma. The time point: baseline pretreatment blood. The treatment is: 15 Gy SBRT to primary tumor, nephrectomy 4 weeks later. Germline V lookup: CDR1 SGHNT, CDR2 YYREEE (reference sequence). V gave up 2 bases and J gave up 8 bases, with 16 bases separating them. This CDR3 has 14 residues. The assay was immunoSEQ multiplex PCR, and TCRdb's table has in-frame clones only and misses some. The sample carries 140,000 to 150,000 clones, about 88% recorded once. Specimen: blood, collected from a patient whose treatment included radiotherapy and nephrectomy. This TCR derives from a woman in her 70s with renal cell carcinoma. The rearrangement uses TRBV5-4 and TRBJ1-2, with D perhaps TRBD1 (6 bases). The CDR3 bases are TGTGCCAGCAGCTTATGGGGGGCGTCAGGGGGCTACACCTTC. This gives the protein CASSLWGASGGYTF.